The rows below give T cell receptor beta chains drawn from one sample of a study of OX40 agonist ivuxolimab in advanced cancers. Generated by immunoSEQ multiplex PCR, the TCRdb table keeps only in-frame clones and is missing some. The sample consists of 65,000 to 80,000 clones, 82% of them appearing once. This material consisted of CD4+ or CD8+ T cells sorted from blood, taken in a trial of the OX40 agonist ivuxolimab. The receptors originated from an adult with an advanced solid tumor such as melanoma, head and neck, liver or kidney cancer. The CDR3 runs from the conserved cysteine through the conserved F or W. Each record gives: V gene, clone size, D gene, J gene, CDR3 DNA, CDR3 protein. D genes are given only for firm matches. The size entry is marked missing in some rows and otherwise reads once, few, many or a size class.

TRBV11-2	few	.	TRBJ2-5	TGTGCCAGCAGCCGAGGACAGGGAGGGCGGAAGACCCAGTACTTC	CASSRGQGGRKTQYF
TRBV11-3	.	TRBD1	TRBJ2-6	TGTGCCAGCAGTCCGGGACAGGGAACCCCTGGGGCCAACGTCCTGACTTTC	CASSPGQGTPGANVLTF
TRBV4-1	once	TRBD1	TRBJ1-2	TGCGCCAGCAGCCAAGAAGGGGGCGTCTTGGAGGTCACCTTC	CASSQEGGVLEVTF
TRBV2	.	TRBD2	TRBJ2-3	TGTGCCAGCAAGAGGACCGGACTAGAAGCGTCGACAGATACGCAGTATTTT	CASKRTGLEASTDTQYF
TRBV6-4	.	TRBD2	TRBJ2-3	TGTGCCAGCAGTGCGGAGAGCGGGGGGTGGGATACGCAGTATTTT	CASSAESGGWDTQYF
TRBV7-9	.	TRBD1	TRBJ1-2	TGTGCCAGCAGCCCCGGACAGGGTAACTATGGCTACACCTTC	CASSPGQGNYGYTF
TRBV5-4	.	.	TRBJ1-3	TGTGCCAGCAGCTTGGACCGGGGGTCGGGAAACACCATATATTTT	CASSLDRGSGNTIYF
TRBV19	.	TRBD1	TRBJ2-3	TGTGCCAGTAGATCGGACAGGGGGGGAGATACGCAGTATTTT	CASRSDRGGDTQYF
TRBV5-6	.	TRBD1	TRBJ2-5	TGTGCCAGCAGCCTTAGGGACAGGTTCGAGACCCAGTACTTC	CASSLRDRFETQYF
TRBV5-1	.	.	TRBJ2-3	TGCGCCAGCAGCTTGGCAGAGACCTCTGATAGCACAGATACGCAGTATTTT	CASSLAETSDSTDTQYF
TRBV6-5	once	.	TRBJ1-1	TGTGCCAGCAGTTCCGGGCCATGGAACACTGAAGCTTTCTTT	CASSSGPWNTEAFF
TRBV7-9	.	TRBD1	TRBJ2-4	TGTGCCAGCAGCACCGACAGGGACAAAAACATTCAGTACTTC	CASSTDRDKNIQYF
TRBV6-1	.	TRBD1	TRBJ1-5	TGTGCCAGCAGTGAAAGTACAGGGGGTTATCAGCCCCAGCATTTT	CASSESTGGYQPQHF
TRBV19	.	.	TRBJ1-1	TGTGCCAGTAGTATAGTTGGGGGCATAGAGACTGAAGCTTTCTTT	CASSIVGGIETEAFF
TRBV10-2	once	.	TRBJ1-2	TGCGCCAGCAGTGAGTCGACTCAGGGGAGGTCGAGGGGCTACACCTTC	CASSESTQGRSRGYTF
TRBV6-1	.	.	TRBJ2-3	TGTGCCACCCGGAAGGGATGGGGCACAGATACGCAGTATTTT	CATRKGWGTDTQYF
TRBV7-2	.	.	TRBJ2-3	TGTGCCAGCAGCTACCGGCAAGATACGCAGTATTTT	CASSYRQDTQYF